This T cell receptor beta chain appears in the sequencing data of a study of cytomegalovirus exposure and HLA in healthy donors. Overall study findings and caveats: On later analysis, the bulk of CMV-associated TCR beta chains appeared to be HLA-restricted. The study designated 150 to 200 TCR beta chains cytomegalovirus-associated. Later, an analysis found that common viral pathogens appeared to be linked with several of the most significant clusters.

About this clone: The antigen is not known.

The CDR3 has 13 amino acids. Germline assignment: CDR1 SQVTM and CDR2 ANQGSEA. Trimming at V came to 4 bases and at J to 4 bases, leaving 4 bases not matched to a gene. PCR amplification relied on 60 Vbeta primers (plus 13 Jbeta primers). TCRdb's copy holds only in-frame clones and misses some; the assay was immunoSEQ multiplex PCR. Recorded here are over 120,000 clones; the top ten clones represent more than 0.8%. The V call is TRBV29-1, the J call TRBJ2-1; 7 bases fit TRBD2. The clonotype comes from a male donor in good health and CMV-seronegative. Sample: PBMCs. Written as DNA, the CDR3 is TGCAGCGTTGGGGGGGGTTTGTACAATGAGCAGTTCTTC. Its translation: CSVGGGLYNEQFF.